This record covers a single TCR beta chain. Only in-frame clones appear in the TCRdb table, and some are missing; sequencing was by immunoSEQ multiplex PCR. The table shows 450,000 to 500,000 clones, with over 60% occurring only once. Germline V gene lookup returns CDR1 SGHAT and CDR2 FQNNGV. V lost 2 bases and J lost 2; bases outside the gene matches: 2. This CDR3 comprises 14 residues. This sample is drawn from a study of shared clonotypes between healthy human individuals. Source material: PBMCs. This clonotype originated in a woman in her 40s in good health. Some clones in this sample may be carry-over from other donors' samples. This chain connects TRBV11-2 to TRBJ2-5; 7 positions agree with TRBD2. The CDR3 sequence is CASSLSGIQETQYF. CDR3 nucleotide sequence: TGTGCCAGCAGCTTAAGCGGGATACAAGAGACCCAGTACTTC.